The 24 T cell receptor beta chains given below trace back to one sample, sequenced in a study of CD8 T cells in Susac syndrome. With random hexamers, reverse transcription was performed on roughly 0.5 to 1 ug of RNA. Each CDR3 protein is one row after TCRdb ran MiXCR on the immunoSEQ multiplex PCR reads. The data hold around 140,000 distinct CDR3 sequences, with over 90% observed a single time. The sample consisted of CD4+ T cells from PBMCs. The receptor set was obtained from a human donor with Susac syndrome.

There are a few counts of this clonotype. This rearrangement joins TRBV11-2 to TRBJ1-5; no clear D gene. Germline V gives CDR1 SGHAT, CDR2 FQNNGV. This CDR3 has 13 amino acids. Trimming removed 0 bases from V and 4 bases from J, with 4 bases in between. The CDR3 region has the DNA TGTGCCAGCAGCTTAGAGAGGAATCAGCCCCAGCATTTT. Its protein is CASSLERNQPQHF. Full variable domain (outside the CDR3, taken from reference TRBV11-2 and TRBJ1-5): EAGVAQSPRYKIIEKRQSVAFWCNPISGHATLYWYQQILGQGPKLLIQFQNNGVVDDSQLPKDRFSAERLKGVDSTLKIQPAKLEDSAVYLCASSLERNQPQHFGDGTRLSIL.

Written as DNA, the CDR3 is TGTGCCAGCAGCTCTCGGGGGACATCCTACGAGCAGTACTTC. As protein: CASSSRGTSYEQYF. This chain connects TRBV7-9 to TRBJ2-7; possibly TRBD1 or TRBD2 for D (6 bases each). The CDR3 runs to 14 residues. The germline V gene has CDR1 SEHNR and CDR2 FQNEAQ (reference sequence). The V end was cut by 4 bases, the J end by 1 base, with 11 bases between.

The rearrangement links TRBV7-9 to TRBJ1-1; weak D call: TRBD1 (5 bases). Germline values: CDR1 SEHNR, CDR2 FQNEAQ (reference sequence). The CDR3 totals 13 residues. The germline V and J ends were trimmed by 5 bases and 1 base, with 8 bases remaining between them. CDR3 bases: TGTGCCAGCAGCCACGGACAGAACACTGAAGCTTTCTTT. Protein: CASSHGQNTEAFF.

The rearrangement links TRBV6-2 or TRBV6-3 to TRBJ2-5; D is tentatively TRBD1 or TRBD2 (5 bases each). V lost 10 bases and J lost 5, with 14 bases in between. CDR3 length equals 12 residues. The germline CDR1 and CDR2 sequences are MNHEY and SVGEGT. The chain's CDR3 is CATSPGAETQYF. In nucleotides, the CDR3 is TGTGCCACCTCTCCCGGGGCGGAGACCCAGTACTTC.

The gene calls are TRBV20-1 and TRBJ2-7, with 9 bases that match TRBD1. The CDR3 length is 15 residues. Germline lookup yields CDR1 DFQATT and CDR2 SNEGSKA (reference sequence). V was clipped by 5 bases and J by 1 base; unmatched bases: 9. CDR3 amino acids: CSAAGQGFRSYEQYF. CDR3 nucleotides: TGCAGTGCTGCGGGACAGGGTTTCCGATCCTACGAGCAGTACTTC.

Comment on this clonotype: At one end, the junction sequence differs from germline, possibly due to a read error. The chain is built from TRBV30 and TRBJ1-2, with 8 positions matching TRBD1. From germline, CDR1 is GTSNPN and CDR2 SVGIG (reference sequence). The CDR3 sequence is 13 residues long. CDR3 amino acids: CACQTGAIDSIRF. The CDR3 DNA reads as TGTGCCTGCCAGACAGGGGCTATTGATTCGATTCGCTTC.

The table lists this clonotype with a count of one. The chain links TRBV18 to TRBJ2-3; no firm D call. The germline V gene encodes CDR1 KGHSH and CDR2 LQKENI. The CDR3 loop spans 12 amino acids. The ends were cut back, 3 bases at V and 2 bases at J, with 3 bases in the middle. The CDR3 reads CASSPTTDTQYF. The CDR3, as DNA: TGTGCCAGCTCACCTACCACAGATACGCAGTATTTT.

This chain uses TRBV29-1 with TRBJ1-1, with D unclear. The germline gives CDR1 SQVTM, CDR2 ANQGSEA. CDR3 length: 14 residues. Trimming shortened V by 5 bases and J by 3 bases, and 16 bases separated the two germline ends. The CDR3, as DNA: TGCAGCGTTAGACCCGGTTACAGAGACACTGAAGCTTTCTTT. Translation gives CSVRPGYRDTEAFF.

The J gene is TRBJ1-4, the V gene TRBV3-1; D might be TRBD1 (5 bases). Looked up from germline, CDR1 is LGHDT and CDR2 is YNNKEL (reference sequence). The CDR3 spans 13 residues. V gave up 1 base and J gave up 7 bases, with 7 bases separating them. The CDR3 region has the DNA TGTGCCAGCAGCCAAGGGACATTTGAAAAACTGTTTTTT. It codes for CASSQGTFEKLFF.

CDR3 bases: TGTGCCAGCAGCTTTCGGGGGGCTGAAAAACTGTTTTTT. Protein product: CASSFRGAEKLFF. The chain carries TRBV7-8 and TRBJ1-4, with D tentatively TRBD1 (6 bases). The V gene lost 3 bases and the J gene lost 7 bases, with 9 bases spanning the gap. The germline CDR1 and CDR2 sequences are SGHVS and FQNEAQ. This CDR3 spans 13 amino acids.

The chain combines TRBV30 with TRBJ1-3; D unresolved. The germline gives CDR1 GTSNPN, CDR2 SVGIG (reference sequence). CDR3 size: 13 residues. The germline V and J ends were trimmed by 1 base and 4 bases, with 8 bases remaining between them. The CDR3: CAWSGQLGNTIYF. The CDR3 coding sequence is TGTGCCTGGAGTGGGCAGCTCGGAAACACCATATATTTT.

The chain has TRBV3-1 and TRBJ1-1; TRBD1 is a possible D gene (6 bases). The germline V gene encodes CDR1 LGHDT and CDR2 YNNKEL (reference sequence). This CDR3 region has 14 residues. The ends were cut back, 2 bases at V and 1 base at J, with 8 bases in the middle. CDR3 sequence: CASSQQGSNTEAFF. The DNA for the CDR3 is TGTGCCAGCAGCCAACAGGGGTCGAACACTGAAGCTTTCTTT.

This chain connects TRBV7-3 to TRBJ1-1, with TRBD1 as a possible D gene (6 bases). The CDR3 has 15 residues. Trimming removed 0 bases at V and 4 bases at J, with 12 bases between. Germline values: CDR1 SGHTA, CDR2 FQGTGA. For the CDR3, the DNA is TGTGCCAGCAGCTTAACCCAGGGGCCAGTCACTGAAGCTTTCTTT. This sequence encodes CASSLTQGPVTEAFF.

This chain connects TRBV4-3 to TRBJ1-1; D gene unclear. CDR3 size: 15 residues. Germline loops: CDR1 LGHNA, CDR2 YSLEER. V dropped 1 base and J dropped 3 bases, with 12 bases sitting between them. CDR3 amino acids: CASSQAAPGYTEAFF. CDR3 DNA sequence: TGCGCCAGCAGCCAAGCGGCCCCGGGGTACACTGAAGCTTTCTTT.

This clonotype has a single count. The genes are TRBV9 and TRBJ2-1, with TRBD2 matching 13 bases. Germline assignment: CDR1 SGDLS and CDR2 YYNGEE. This CDR3 is 15 amino acids long. With 3 bases clipped from V and 5 bases from J, the junction kept 2 bases outside the gene matches. The CDR3 sequence: CASSATSGGDNEQFF. The CDR3 DNA is TGTGCCAGCAGCGCCACTAGCGGGGGGGACAATGAGCAGTTCTTC. Using reference TRBV9 and TRBJ2-1 for the parts outside the CDR3, the full variable domain is DSGVTQTPKHLITATGQRVTLRCSPRSGDLSVYWYQQSLDQGLQFLIQYYNGEERAKGNILERFSAQQFPDLHSELNLSSLELGDSALYFCASSATSGGDNEQFFGPGTRLTVL.

This clonotype was picked up one time. The CDR3 DNA reads TGTGCCAGCAGCTTAAACCAACTAGCGGGGGGCAACACCGGGGAGCTGTTTTTT. Translation gives CASSLNQLAGGNTGELFF. The chain combines TRBV7-3 with TRBJ2-2; 12 bases line up with TRBD2. The CDR3 spans 18 residues. Trimming took 1 base from V and 2 from J; bases not matched to a gene: 5. Germline CDR1 is SGHTA and CDR2 is FQGTGA.

The chain uses TRBV20-1 and TRBJ1-4; possibly TRBD1 for D (5 bases). From germline, CDR1 is DFQATT and CDR2 SNEGSKA (reference sequence). Trimming removed 4 bases from V and 7 bases from J, with 22 bases in between. CDR3 length: 16 amino acids. CDR3 protein: CSATRTGGGGVEKLFF. CDR3 nucleotide sequence: TGCAGTGCTACCCGAACCGGAGGAGGAGGGGTTGAAAAACTGTTTTTT.

The J gene is TRBJ2-5, the V gene TRBV18; no clear D. There are 13 residues in the CDR3. CDR1 is KGHSH and CDR2 is LQKENI in the germline V gene. The germline V and J ends were trimmed by 2 bases and 6 bases, with 10 bases remaining between them. CDR3 loop: CASSPTPEKTQYF. CDR3 nucleotide sequence: TGTGCCAGCTCACCAACACCCGAGAAGACCCAGTACTTC.

This chain joins TRBV30 and TRBJ2-2; 14 nucleotides line up with TRBD2. V gave up 4 bases and J gave up 2 bases; unmatched junction bases: 12. This CDR3 is 19 amino acids long. The germline V gene encodes CDR1 GTSNPN and CDR2 SVGIG (reference sequence). In DNA form, the CDR3 reads TGTGCCTGGACTAGTAAAACCGGACTAGCGGGGGGAAACACCGGGGAGCTGTTTTTT. It encodes CAWTSKTGLAGGNTGELFF. Filled out from reference TRBV30 and TRBJ2-2, the complete variable domain reads SQTIHQWPATLVQPVGSPLSLECTVEGTSNPNLYWYRQAAGRGLQLLFYSVGIGQISSEVPQNLSASRPQDRQFILSSKKLLLSDSGFYLCAWTSKTGLAGGNTGELFFGEGSRLTVL.

V and J are TRBV20-1 and TRBJ2-7; 8 positions agree with TRBD1. Germline-derived CDR1 and CDR2 are DFQATT and SNEGSKA (reference sequence). Trimming removed 6 bases from V and 0 bases from J; junction bases left unmatched: 7. The CDR3 contains 14 residues. The CDR3 spells CSATNRGSSYEQYF. The CDR3 DNA follows: TGCAGTGCGACAAACAGGGGGAGCTCCTACGAGCAGTACTTC.

This chain connects TRBV20-1 to TRBJ2-7; D perhaps matches TRBD1 (6 bases). This CDR3 has 13 amino acids. V was trimmed by 3 bases and J by 2 bases, leaving 11 bases between them. Germline V gene sequence: CDR1 DFQATT, CDR2 SNEGSKA (reference sequence). The DNA of the CDR3 is TGCAGTGCTAGTCCCGGGACAACCTACGAGCAGTACTTC. Translated, it gives CSASPGTTYEQYF.

This rearrangement joins TRBV9 to TRBJ2-7; 9 positions match TRBD2. Germline CDR1 SGDLS, CDR2 YYNGEE. The CDR3 length is 16 residues. J lost 6 bases, V lost 3 bases, and 13 bases had no gene match. The CDR3 nucleotides are TGTGCCAGCAGCGCCGGGGAAGCGGGAGGCCGTCTCGAGCAGTACTTC. As protein: CASSAGEAGGRLEQYF.

The chain combines TRBV20-1 with TRBJ1-1; possibly TRBD1 for D (6 bases). The germline V gene has CDR1 DFQATT and CDR2 SNEGSKA (reference sequence). This CDR3 spans 14 amino acids. V shed 3 bases and J shed 1 base, with 12 bases lying between them. As DNA, the CDR3 is TGCAGTGCTAGTTGGGGGGCAGGGAACACTGAAGCTTTCTTT. Translated, it gives CSASWGAGNTEAFF.

The CDR3 sequence: CASSEAVNYGYTF. The CDR3 DNA sequence: TGTGCCAGCTCAGAGGCGGTCAACTATGGCTACACCTTC. The V call is TRBV18, the J call TRBJ1-2; D ambiguous. Trimming left V 5 bases short and J 2 bases short, with 9 bases between. Germline CDR1 and CDR2: KGHSH and LQKENI. The CDR3 has 13 amino acids. Complete variable domain (other parts from reference TRBV18 and TRBJ1-2): NAGVMQNPRHLVRRRGQEARLRCSPMKGHSHVYWYRQLPEEGLKFMVYLQKENIIDESGMPKERFSAEFPKEGPSILRIQQVVRGDSAAYFCASSEAVNYGYTFGSGTRLTVV.